The clone carrying this TCR beta chain was seen ten or more times. Its antigen remains unidentified. The entry originates in a study of neurological immune-mediated disorders. The CDR3 totals 13 residues. Trimming took off 4 bases at V and 4 bases at J, with 11 bases between the two ends. Germline loops: CDR1 SGHRS, CDR2 YFSETQ. Notes on the study in general: The most TCR clonal expansion was seen in HTLV-1-associated myelopathy, whereas the least was seen in multiple sclerosis, below the level in healthy controls.

The time point is: longitudinal time-point 3. The unsorted libraries were made from 2 million PBMCs kept at -80 C. cDNA synthesis was performed by 5'RACE with 10-nucleotide random UMIs. TCRdb called the 5' RACE reads again in MiXCR, with one record for every CDR3 protein. The sample contains about 53,000 distinct CDR3 sequences, roughly 8.3% of which appear only once. This receptor was identified in a woman in her forties in good health. Sequencing was done on a sample of PBMCs. This chain joins TRBV5-1 and TRBJ1-2; D call uncertain. The CDR3 DNA sequence: TGCGCCAGCAGCCGGGCGGAGTCCTATGGCTACACCTTC. As protein: CASSRAESYGYTF.